This T cell receptor beta chain is drawn from a study of PD-1 blockade in classical Hodgkin lymphoma. CDR1 GTSNPN and CDR2 SVGIG come from the germline V gene (reference sequence). This CDR3 comprises 12 residues. J gave up 2 bases and V 7 bases, and 2 bases lay outside the gene matches. Sequencing used immunoSEQ multiplex PCR; TCRdb keeps in-frame clones, though not all of them. Altogether 24,000 or so clones are present, less than 95% being singletons, with the ten largest covering almost 0.55%. Time point of the sample: newly diagnosed, previously untreated cHL patient sample. Magnetic negative selection purified CD4+ T cells from thawed PBMCs.

The rearrangement links TRBV30 to TRBJ1-3, with TRBD1 matching 7 bases. The source is a human donor with classical Hodgkin lymphoma. Sequenced: CD4+ T cells from blood. The CDR3 DNA sequence: TGTGCCTCGGGGACAGCTGGAAACACCATATATTTT. This gives the protein CASGTAGNTIYF.